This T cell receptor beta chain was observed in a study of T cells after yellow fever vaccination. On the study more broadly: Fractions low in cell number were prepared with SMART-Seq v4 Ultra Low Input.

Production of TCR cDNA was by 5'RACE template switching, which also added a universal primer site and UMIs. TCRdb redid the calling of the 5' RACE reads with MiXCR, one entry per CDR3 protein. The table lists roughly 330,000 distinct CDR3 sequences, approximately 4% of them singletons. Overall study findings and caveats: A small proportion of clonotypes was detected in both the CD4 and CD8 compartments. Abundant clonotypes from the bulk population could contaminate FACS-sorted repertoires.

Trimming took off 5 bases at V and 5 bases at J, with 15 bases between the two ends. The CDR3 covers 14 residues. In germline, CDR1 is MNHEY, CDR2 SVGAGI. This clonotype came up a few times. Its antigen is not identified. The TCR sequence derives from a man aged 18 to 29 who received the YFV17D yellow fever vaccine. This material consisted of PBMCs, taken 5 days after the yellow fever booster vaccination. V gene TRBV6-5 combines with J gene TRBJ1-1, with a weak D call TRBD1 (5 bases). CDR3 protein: CASSTNRRGTEAFF. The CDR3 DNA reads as TGTGCCAGCAGTACAAACAGGCGGGGGACTGAAGCTTTCTTT.